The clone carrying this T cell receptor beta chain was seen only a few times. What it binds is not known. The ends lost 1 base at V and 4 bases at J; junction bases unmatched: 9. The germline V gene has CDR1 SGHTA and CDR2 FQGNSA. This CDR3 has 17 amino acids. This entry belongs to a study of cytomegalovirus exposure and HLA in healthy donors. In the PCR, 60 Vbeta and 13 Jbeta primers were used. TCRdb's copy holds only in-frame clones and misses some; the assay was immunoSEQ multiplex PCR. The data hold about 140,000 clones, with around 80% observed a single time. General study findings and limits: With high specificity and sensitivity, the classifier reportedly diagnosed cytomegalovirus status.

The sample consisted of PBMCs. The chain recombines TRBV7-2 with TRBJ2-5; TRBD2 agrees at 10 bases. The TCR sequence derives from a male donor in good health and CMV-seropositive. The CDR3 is CASSLEASGSFRETQYF. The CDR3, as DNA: TGTGCCAGCAGCTTAGAGGCTAGCGGGAGTTTTCGAGAGACCCAGTACTTC.